This T cell receptor (beta chain) was obtained from a study of T cells in Graves' hyperthyroidism and ophthalmopathy (dated by TCRdb to about 2019). Turning to the overall study: Peripheral blood samples were taken at the time of initial diagnosis, prior to any treatment. To identify TCR V-J signatures that set the groups apart, the researchers used a discovery cohort of 90 to 100 patients, made up of 43 with Graves' ophthalmopathy and some 58 with stable Graves' hyperthyroidism. Prospective prediction of ophthalmopathy was tested in an independent validation cohort consisting of 18 to 20 hyperthyroidism patients and more than 15 patients who later progressed to ophthalmopathy. The approximately 98 discovery patients were randomly divided into training and test sets at a 7:3 ratio. In addition, the study compared T-cell repertoires in thyroid tissue and in blood from over 5 Graves' hyperthyroidism patients. Once sampling was done, hyperthyroidism patients were given methimazole at a starting dose of 30 mg daily, whereas ophthalmopathy patients were given high-dose intravenous methylprednisolone. The paper describes TCR Vbeta CDR3 sequencing of 135 peripheral blood samples, made up of 43 ophthalmopathy patients, over 70 hyperthyroidism patients and 17 progressor patients.

CDR1 and CDR2 were assigned from the germline V gene as KGHDR and SFDVKD. V is cut back by 5 bases and J by 4 bases, with 9 bases in the junction unmatched. The CDR3 spans 16 residues, from the cysteine through the phenylalanine. Of the read, only the CDR3 DNA is kept; its 48 bases are in frame from base 1. Note on this clonotype: Which antigen it targets is not known. This may come from a read error, since a much larger clone is one base off.

The research as a whole found: Most expanded thyroid clonotypes (frequency above 0.001) were also detected in blood, suggesting blood repertoires may reflect thyroid immune responses. A 13 V-J signature model separated ophthalmopathy from stable hyperthyroidism, with 87.88% sensitivity and 81.08% specificity in cross-validation and 80%/75% in testing. Sample size was not statistically predetermined, and blinding of investigators to group allocation was not performed. In validation, progression to ophthalmopathy was predicted by the model with 70.59% sensitivity and roughly 72% specificity, a median of about 6.4 months before onset.

Stable Graves' hyperthyroidism was defined as no progression to ophthalmopathy during 18 months of follow-up. Hyperthyroidism patients were aged 18 to 65 years and newly diagnosed, with disease duration of less than 2 months. The study excluded patients with uncontrolled infections, other autoimmune diseases, pregnancy or lactation. Clinical symptoms, serum thyroxine and TRAb, thyroid ultrasound, and orbital computed tomography formed the basis for the diagnoses. PBMCs were isolated from about 9.1 ml of fresh peripheral blood by Ficoll-Paque density gradient centrifugation. Total RNA was extracted with Trizol reagent, and quality was checked on an Agilent 2100 Bioanalyzer. The TCR beta CDR3 regions were amplified from the RNA transcripts. The first round of RT-PCR for the TCR CDR3 was performed with the HTBI primer set and the Qiagen OneStep RT-PCR kit. The libraries were constructed in a second round of multiplex PCR and then size-selected and purified. Paired-end sequencing of the libraries was performed with 100 bp reads on an Illumina HiSeq2000. Regarding the original processing steps: SOAPnuke was used to process the raw data, removing reads that contained adapters or uncalled bases, had a mean Phred below 15, or lacked an exact match to the constant primer or identifier. COPE v1.2.5 was used to merge high-quality paired reads, and clonotypes were defined as unique nucleotide sequences. Clonotypes were aligned to IMGT TRBV, TRBD and TRBJ reference segments using MiTCR v1.1. The analysis included only V-J combinations with a frequency above 0.0001, which together covered more than 99% of the repertoires. The TCS score was defined as the ratio of F50 (clonal expansion) to E x V (chaos), calculated using BLOSUM62-based TCRdist between CDR3 peptides within each V-J. Welch's t-statistics and random forest reduced around 510 V-J features to fewer than 15, which were used in a naive Bayes classifier (R e1071). TCRdb cleaned the public reads at Q25 with fastp, built clones with MiXCR and kept in-frame beta chains. Identical CDR3 proteins give one entry, which carries the most common genes and DNA. Clone size and V and J calls follow TCRdb, not the original study. This sample has 650,000 to 700,000 distinct CDR3 sequences in its table, and 17% of those were observed once. The ten largest clonotypes hold 15% to 18% of the sample.

The sequence came from a man aged 50 to 59 with Graves' hyperthyroidism. What was sequenced was blood. In this chain, TRBV24-1 is recombined with TRBJ1-2; 10 junctional bases match TRBD1. The nucleotide sequence reads TGTGCCACCAGTGGTTCCGGGACAGGGGCCGGCTATGGCTACACCTTC. It translates as CATSGSGTGAGYGYTF.